This entry features one T cell receptor beta chain sequence. Only in-frame clones appear in the TCRdb table, and some are missing; sequencing was by immunoSEQ multiplex PCR. The table has around 340,000 clones, roughly 94% seen once. This entry comes from a study of shared T cell receptors in the human thymus. The sequence derives from a human donor. Sequencing was carried out using thymocytes.

This CDR3 reads CASSSLEGDEQFF. CDR3 sequence (DNA): TGTGCCAGCAGTTCCCTCGAGGGGGATGAGCAGTTCTTC. This chain connects TRBV28 to TRBJ2-1; TRBD1 might be the D (6 bases). CDR1 is MDHEN and CDR2 is SYDVKM in the germline V gene. The V and J ends lost 4 bases and 8 bases respectively, with 12 bases between them. There are 13 residues in the CDR3.